This T cell receptor beta chain derives from a study of blood T cell repertoires in COVID-19. The wider study: Researchers got acute and convalescent COVID-19 samples from the United States, Italy and Spain. PBMCs, B-cell-depleted T cells, or T cells were the source of the cDNA or gDNA that made up the material.

In the source study's methods: Reference gene primer amplification in the assay estimated nucleated cell counts. Profiled with immunoSEQ multiplex PCR; TCRdb holds only in-frame clones, not every one. The V and J calls and clone size were taken over from that table, and D and trimming were inferred from the DNA. The sample holds around 100,000 clones, 69% seen once. The CDR3 has 14 residues. Trimming stripped 5 bases from V and 5 bases from J, with 16 bases between. The germline V gene has CDR1 SGHVS and CDR2 FQNEAQ. In this sample, this clone turned up a few times. Material: peripheral blood. The source of this sequence is an elderly man with acute or convalescent COVID-19. V and J are TRBV7-8 and TRBJ2-7, with D possibly being TRBD1 (6 bases). CDR3 nucleotide sequence: TGTGCCAGCAGCCCAAGACAGGTCTACAACGAGCAGTACTTC. This gives the protein CASSPRQVYNEQYF.